This entry lists 19 T cell receptor beta chains sequenced from one sample in a study of blood T cell repertoires in COVID-19. This table comes from immunoSEQ multiplex PCR, and its TCRdb copy is limited to in-frame clones, with some not included. The data show some 420,000 clones, roughly nine tenths seen once. Sequencing was done on a sample of PBMCs or T cells enriched from blood (not recorded which). These receptors all come from a man aged 25 to 40 who had recovered from COVID-19.

This clone was seen a single time. This sequence joins TRBV6-5 and TRBJ2-4; possibly TRBD1 for D (6 bases). V was cut by 7 bases and J by 8 bases, with 18 bases left in between. CDR3 size: 14 residues. Germline V gives CDR1 MNHEY, CDR2 SVGAGI. The CDR3 here is CASTPSGPGDIQYF. The CDR3 region has the DNA TGTGCCAGCACCCCGTCGGGACCAGGGGACATTCAGTACTTC.

The V call is TRBV29-1, the J call TRBJ2-1; TRBD2 matches at 14 bases. Per the germline V gene, CDR1 is SQVTM and CDR2 is ANQGSEA. Trimming removed 6 bases from V and 4 bases from J; junction bases left unmatched: 8. The CDR3 spans 16 residues. The CDR3 nucleotides read TGCAGCGTCGGGACTAGCGGGAGTCCGGGTTACAATGAGCAGTTCTTC. This gives the protein CSVGTSGSPGYNEQFF.

The chain is built from TRBV9 and TRBJ2-1; maybe TRBD2 (6 bases). V was shortened by 2 bases and J by 8 bases, with 20 bases between the two germline ends. From germline, CDR1 is SGDLS and CDR2 YYNGEE. CDR3 size: 16 residues. CDR3 sequence: CASSVPLTGERYEQFF. CDR3 DNA sequence: TGTGCCAGCAGCGTGCCCCTTACGGGAGAACGGTATGAGCAGTTCTTC.

J is TRBJ2-2 and V is TRBV7-9; no clear D gene. The CDR3 runs to 14 residues. Per the germline V gene, CDR1 is SEHNR and CDR2 is FQNEAQ (reference sequence). Trimming pared 3 bases from V and 4 bases from J, leaving 9 bases between. The CDR3 loop is CASSFTRGTGELFF. Written as DNA, the CDR3 is TGTGCCAGCAGCTTTACCCGCGGCACCGGGGAGCTGTTTTTT.

The chain recombines TRBV7-9 with TRBJ2-1; tentative D call: TRBD1 (5 bases). The ends were cut back, 1 base at V and 4 bases at J, with 11 bases in the middle. The CDR3 totals 15 residues. CDR1 is SEHNR and CDR2 is FQNEAQ in the germline V gene (reference sequence). Written as DNA, the CDR3 is TGTGCCAGCAGCTTAGGAGACAGAGTATACAATGAGCAGTTCTTC. Encoded protein: CASSLGDRVYNEQFF.

The chain is built from TRBV9 and TRBJ1-4; 8 bases are a match to TRBD1. The CDR3 extends over 15 amino acids. The junction had 5 bases not matched to a gene; V was cut back by 5 bases and J by 2 bases. In germline, CDR1 is SGDLS, CDR2 YYNGEE. The CDR3 DNA reads TGTGCCAGCAGTCCAGGGGGCGCGACTAATGAAAAACTGTTTTTT. Its translation is CASSPGGATNEKLFF.

The chain recombines TRBV28 with TRBJ2-1; 7 positions match TRBD1. After removal of 5 bases from V and 6 bases from J, the junction contained 7 bases not matched to a gene. Germline V gives CDR1 MDHEN, CDR2 SYDVKM. The CDR3 totals 14 residues. The CDR3 here is CASSRPQGINEQFF. CDR3 sequence (DNA): TGTGCCAGCAGTCGCCCACAGGGGATCAATGAGCAGTTCTTC.

This chain links TRBV25-1 with TRBJ1-1; no firm D call. V lost 6 bases to trimming and J lost 3 bases, with 5 bases between them. The CDR3 runs to 11 residues. Germline loops: CDR1 MGHDK, CDR2 SYGVNS. The CDR3 spells CASSVYTEAFF. As DNA, the CDR3 is TGTGCCAGCAGCGTTTACACTGAAGCTTTCTTT. Variable domain in full (rest from reference TRBV25-1 and TRBJ1-1): EADIYQTPRYLVIGTGKKITLECSQTMGHDKMYWYQQDPGMELHLIHYSYGVNSTEKGDLSSESTVSRIRTEHFPLTLESARPSHTSQYLCASSVYTEAFFGQGTRLTVV.

This clone has a single count. The chain combines TRBV4-2 with TRBJ2-1, with 9 bases lining up with TRBD2. The CDR3 length is 16 residues. In germline, CDR1 is LGHNA, CDR2 YNFKEQ. Losses at the gene ends were 3 bases for V and 3 bases for J; bases not matched to a gene: 6. CDR3 sequence reads: CASSQEAGGYYNEQFF. The CDR3 region has the DNA TGTGCCAGCAGCCAGGAAGCGGGAGGATACTACAATGAGCAGTTCTTC.

The chain couples TRBV28 to TRBJ2-3, with 7 bases fitting TRBD2. The CDR3 runs 15 residues. Looked up from germline, CDR1 is MDHEN and CDR2 is SYDVKM. After removal of 3 bases from V and 0 bases from J, the junction contained 3 bases not matched to a gene. CDR3 protein: CASSLGGTSTDTQYF. In nucleotides, the CDR3 is TGTGCCAGCAGTTTGGGGGGGACTAGCACAGATACGCAGTATTTT.

J is TRBJ2-2 and V is TRBV7-3; D may be TRBD2 (6 bases). CDR3 length: 16 residues. CDR1 is SGHTA, CDR2 FQGTGA, per germline. The V end lost 3 bases, the J end lost 2 bases, and 13 bases lay between the germline ends. The CDR3 sequence is CASSLQGLSNTGELFF. As DNA, the CDR3 is TGTGCCAGCAGCTTGCAGGGACTGAGTAACACCGGGGAGCTGTTTTTT.

The rearrangement joins TRBV24-1 to TRBJ1-2; 9 bases align to TRBD1. Germline V lookup: CDR1 KGHDR, CDR2 SFDVKD. Losses at the gene ends were 6 bases for V and 6 bases for J; bases not matched to a gene: 7. This CDR3 region has 14 residues. The CDR3 region is CATSTPDRGNGYTF. CDR3 DNA sequence: TGTGCCACCAGTACCCCGGACAGGGGAAATGGCTACACCTTC.

The chain couples TRBV19 to TRBJ2-7; possibly TRBD1 for D (7 bases). CDR3 length: 13 amino acids. Germline V gene lookup returns CDR1 LNHDA and CDR2 SQIVND (reference sequence). V was cut by 2 bases and J by 5 bases, with 10 bases left in between. CDR3 nucleotides: TGTGCCAGTAGTATACAGGGGGGCCACGAGCAGTACTTC. The encoded protein is CASSIQGGHEQYF.

J is TRBJ1-2 and V is TRBV30; perhaps TRBD1 as D (6 bases). Germline V gives CDR1 GTSNPN, CDR2 SVGIG (reference sequence). Between the trimmed V and J ends, which lost 2 bases and 8 bases, there was a span of 18 bases. The CDR3 loop spans 14 amino acids. Written as DNA, the CDR3 is TGTGCCTGGAGTCTCGATGGGACACCCCTCGGCTACACCTTC. Protein: CAWSLDGTPLGYTF.

This clone was recorded a few times. The chain is built from TRBV28 and TRBJ2-7; 7 nucleotides align to TRBD1. Germline trimming cut 10 bases from V and 6 bases from J; bases unmatched to any gene: 15. This CDR3 has 14 amino acids. Germline assignment: CDR1 MDHEN and CDR2 SYDVKM. CDR3 nucleotide sequence: TGTGCCAACACCCAGGGACAGCCGCCGGGCGAGCAGTACTTC. Translated: CANTQGQPPGEQYF.

The CDR3 nucleotides are TGTGCCAGTAGTCTTTGGACTAGCGGGACGGATACGCAGTATTTT. It yields the protein CASSLWTSGTDTQYF. The rearrangement uses TRBV19 and TRBJ2-3, with 12 bases lining up with TRBD2. The CDR3 spans 15 residues. Trimming cost V 5 bases and J 6 bases; bases outside gene matches: 6. Germline CDR1 LNHDA, CDR2 SQIVND (reference sequence).

The chain employs TRBV3-1 (or the pseudogene TRBV3-2) and TRBJ2-5; perhaps TRBD1 as D (7 bases). CDR1 is LGHDT, CDR2 YNNKEL, per germline (reference sequence). V gave up 2 bases and J gave up 2 bases, with 12 bases separating them. This CDR3 region has 15 residues. The CDR3 sequence: CASSQRGTVQETQYF. The CDR3 DNA follows: TGTGCCAGCAGCCAACGGGGGACAGTGCAAGAGACCCAGTACTTC.

This clone was seen only once. This chain connects TRBV5-8 to TRBJ1-5, with 7 positions matching TRBD1. The length of the CDR3 is 14 residues. V shed 2 bases and J 9 bases; nucleotides not matched to a gene: 8. CDR1 is SGHTS and CDR2 is YDEGEE in the germline V gene. CDR3 DNA sequence: TGTGCCAGCAGCTTTAGACAGGGAACTTCGCCCCAGCATTTT. As protein: CASSFRQGTSPQHF.

V and J are TRBV7-2 and TRBJ2-5; D is ambiguous. V was clipped by 4 bases and J by 5 bases, with 8 bases between them. This CDR3 has 12 residues. Germline CDR1 SGHTA, CDR2 FQGNSA. CDR3 sequence (DNA): TGTGCCAGCAGCTATCTTCTTGAGACCCAGTACTTC. This gives the protein CASSYLLETQYF. Based on the CDR3 plus reference TRBV7-2 and TRBJ2-5, the full variable domain is GAGVSQSPSNKVTEKGKDVELRCDPISGHTALYWYRQSLGQGLEFLIYFQGNSAPDKSGLPSDRFSAERTGGSVSTLTIQRTQQEDSAVYLCASSYLLETQYFGPGTRLLVL.